The clone carrying this T cell receptor (beta chain) appeared a single time. Its antigen is currently unknown. The data stem from a study of shared clonotypes between healthy human individuals. Study-level points and caveats: Sampling used blood alone; tissue repertoires probably differ.

CD45RO-negative cells were positively selected for CCR7, leaving out terminally differentiated effector memory CD45RA+ cells. Adult donors, all healthy and HIV-negative, had no recent acute infections or vaccinations. The DNA input per sorted-subset replicate PCR was 200 to 250 ng, corresponding to around 28,000 T cell genomes. TCRdb's table, derived via immunoSEQ multiplex PCR, lists solely in-frame clones and lacks some. The table has roughly 2.1 million clones, roughly 91% seen once. Germline lookup yields CDR1 MDHEN and CDR2 SYDVKM. There are 15 residues in the CDR3. Trimming took 6 bases from V and 5 from J; bases not matched to a gene: 11.

Sequenced sample: naive CD8+ T cells from PBMCs. The chain carries TRBV28 and TRBJ2-7, with 9 nucleotides matching TRBD1. This clonotype was sampled from a man aged 18 to 29 in good health. Some clones in this sample may be carry-over from other donors' samples. CDR3 sequence reads: CASSQRTGVPHEQYF. DNA of the CDR3: TGTGCCAGCAGCCAGCGGACAGGGGTCCCCCACGAGCAGTACTTC.